Detailed here is one T cell receptor beta chain. The antigen remains unidentified. The data originate from a study of T cell responses to AZD1222 COVID-19 vaccine. Produced via immunoSEQ multiplex PCR; TCRdb's table is partial and in-frame only. Found here are about 120,000 clones, around nine tenths of them singletons; the top ten hold more than 3%. The germline CDR1 and CDR2 sequences are LGHDT and YNNKEL (reference sequence). The CDR3 extends over 18 amino acids. The V segment lost 1 base and the J segment 0 bases; nucleotides outside the gene matches: 8. Study outcomes and limitations: Dominant at 160-218 and 743-854, vaccine-associated CD4 TCRs also spanned spike.

The specimen was peripheral blood, collected on day 0 of AZD1222 vaccination. This clonotype was sampled from an adult in good health. This chain uses TRBV3-1 (or the pseudogene TRBV3-2) with TRBJ2-3; 9 bases are shared with TRBD1. The DNA for the CDR3 is TGTGCCAGCAGCCAAGGGGACAGGGCCACACCTAGCACAGATACGCAGTATTTT. Protein sequence: CASSQGDRATPSTDTQYF.